These T cell receptor beta chains were read from a single sample in a study of cytomegalovirus exposure and HLA in healthy donors. Profiled with immunoSEQ multiplex PCR; TCRdb holds only in-frame clones, not every one. The table includes under 150,000 clones, around 78% detected once. The sequencing sample was made of PBMCs. The source is a woman between 45 and 60 years old in good health and CMV-seronegative. CDR3s include the opening cysteine and the closing phenylalanine or tryptophan. D genes are given only for firm matches. Only some rows state a clone size, as once, few, many or a class for expanded clones.

clone size: .
V gene: TRBV7-2
D gene: .
J gene: TRBJ2-6
CDR3 protein: CASSPKTSSGANVLTF
CDR3 DNA: TGTGCCAGCAGCCCTAAGACTTCGAGCGGGGCCAACGTCCTGACTTTC

clone size: .
V gene: TRBV5-4
D gene: TRBD1
J gene: TRBJ2-7
CDR3 protein: CASSLGQGRDEQYF
CDR3 DNA: TGTGCCAGCAGCTTGGGACAGGGCCGCGACGAGCAGTACTTC

clone size: .
V gene: TRBV7-9
D gene: TRBD2
J gene: TRBJ2-1
CDR3 protein: CASSSPTSGRPFF
CDR3 DNA: TGTGCCAGCAGCTCCCCCACTAGCGGGAGACCGTTCTTC

clone size: .
V gene: TRBV7-2
D gene: TRBD1
J gene: TRBJ1-2
CDR3 protein: CASSPEGQGLYGYTF
CDR3 DNA: TGTGCCAGCAGCCCTGAGGGACAGGGGCTCTATGGCTACACCTTC

clone size: few
V gene: TRBV5-1
D gene: .
J gene: TRBJ2-1
CDR3 protein: CASSFRGEQFF
CDR3 DNA: TGCGCCAGCAGCTTCAGGGGTGAGCAGTTCTTC

clone size: .
V gene: TRBV4-3
D gene: TRBD2
J gene: TRBJ2-5
CDR3 protein: CASSPRIAGGPSVETQYF
CDR3 DNA: TGCGCCAGCAGCCCCCGGATAGCGGGAGGGCCGTCTGTCGAGACCCAGTACTTC

clone size: .
V gene: TRBV9
D gene: TRBD2
J gene: TRBJ2-1
CDR3 protein: CASSGGLEKSYNEQFF
CDR3 DNA: TGTGCCAGCAGCGGGGGACTAGAGAAGTCCTACAATGAGCAGTTCTTC

clone size: .
V gene: TRBV5-4
D gene: TRBD2
J gene: TRBJ2-3
CDR3 protein: CASSQAGFTDTQYF
CDR3 DNA: TGTGCCAGCAGCCAAGCGGGGTTCACAGATACGCAGTATTTT

clone size: .
V gene: TRBV30
D gene: .
J gene: TRBJ1-1
CDR3 protein: CAWRVRGFTEAFF
CDR3 DNA: TGTGCCTGGAGGGTAAGAGGTTTCACTGAAGCTTTCTTT

clone size: .
V gene: TRBV5-1
D gene: .
J gene: TRBJ2-5
CDR3 protein: CASSLAGRVVETQYF
CDR3 DNA: TGCGCCAGCAGCTTGGCAGGCAGGGTGGTTGAGACCCAGTACTTC

clone size: .
V gene: TRBV29-1
D gene: TRBD1
J gene: TRBJ2-2
CDR3 protein: CSVEYPDRSTGELFF
CDR3 DNA: TGCAGCGTTGAGTATCCGGACAGGAGTACCGGGGAGCTGTTTTTT

clone size: .
V gene: TRBV6-6
D gene: .
J gene: TRBJ1-2
CDR3 protein: CASTLARLGGYTF
CDR3 DNA: TGTGCCAGCACCTTAGCTCGGTTGGGTGGCTACACCTTC

clone size: .
V gene: TRBV30
D gene: .
J gene: TRBJ2-5
CDR3 protein: CAWSGSSGDWIQETQYF
CDR3 DNA: TGTGCCTGGAGTGGGTCCTCCGGGGACTGGATACAAGAGACCCAGTACTTC

clone size: .
V gene: TRBV6-5
D gene: .
J gene: TRBJ1-2
CDR3 protein: CASSYAGLEGYTF
CDR3 DNA: TGTGCCAGCAGTTACGCAGGTTTGGAAGGCTACACCTTC

clone size: .
V gene: TRBV9
D gene: TRBD1
J gene: TRBJ2-3
CDR3 protein: CASSVYRGADTQYF
CDR3 DNA: TGTGCCAGCAGCGTCTACAGGGGTGCCGATACGCAGTATTTT

clone size: .
V gene: TRBV7-9
D gene: .
J gene: TRBJ2-5
CDR3 protein: CASSLGLAQETQYF
CDR3 DNA: TGTGCCAGCAGCTTAGGTCTAGCTCAAGAGACCCAGTACTTC

clone size: .
V gene: TRBV7-3
D gene: TRBD2
J gene: TRBJ2-1
CDR3 protein: CASSPGLGLAGYNEQFF
CDR3 DNA: TGTGCCAGCAGCCCAGGGCTCGGACTAGCGGGTTACAATGAGCAGTTCTTC

clone size: .
V gene: TRBV19
D gene: .
J gene: TRBJ1-5
CDR3 protein: CASSTGGEGQPQHF
CDR3 DNA: TGTGCCAGTAGCACGGGGGGGGAGGGTCAGCCCCAGCATTTT

clone size: .
V gene: TRBV7-8
D gene: .
J gene: TRBJ2-4
CDR3 protein: CASRPLGRDSKNIQYF
CDR3 DNA: TGTGCCAGCAGACCCTTAGGGCGGGACAGTAAAAACATTCAGTACTTC

clone size: few
V gene: TRBV18
D gene: .
J gene: TRBJ2-3
CDR3 protein: CASSPPRQRTDTQYF
CDR3 DNA: TGTGCCAGCTCACCACCCCGACAAAGGACAGATACGCAGTATTTT

clone size: .
V gene: TRBV6-5
D gene: TRBD1
J gene: TRBJ1-2
CDR3 protein: CASSPTGGGFYGYTF
CDR3 DNA: TGTGCCAGCAGTCCGACAGGGGGCGGCTTCTATGGCTACACCTTC

clone size: .
V gene: TRBV7-2
D gene: TRBD1
J gene: TRBJ2-5
CDR3 protein: CASSFLMTDRGETQYF
CDR3 DNA: TGTGCCAGCAGCTTTCTGATGACCGACAGGGGGGAGACCCAGTACTTC

clone size: .
V gene: TRBV9
D gene: TRBD2
J gene: TRBJ2-7
CDR3 protein: CASSPGLAGGYYEQYF
CDR3 DNA: TGTGCCAGCAGCCCTGGACTAGCGGGAGGTTACTACGAGCAGTACTTC

clone size: .
V gene: TRBV29-1
D gene: .
J gene: TRBJ1-1
CDR3 protein: CSSTRGGMNTEAFF
CDR3 DNA: TGCAGTTCCACACGGGGGGGTATGAACACTGAAGCTTTCTTT

clone size: .
V gene: TRBV6-1
D gene: TRBD1
J gene: TRBJ2-5
CDR3 protein: CASSVGTGERQETQYF
CDR3 DNA: TGTGCCAGCAGTGTAGGGACAGGGGAACGCCAAGAGACCCAGTACTTC

clone size: .
V gene: TRBV18
D gene: .
J gene: TRBJ2-7
CDR3 protein: CASSPESASYEQYF
CDR3 DNA: TGTGCCAGCTCACCAGAGAGTGCTTCCTACGAGCAGTACTTC

clone size: once
V gene: TRBV6-5
D gene: .
J gene: TRBJ2-5
CDR3 protein: CASSYASEETQYF
CDR3 DNA: TGTGCCAGCAGTTACGCCAGCGAGGAGACCCAGTACTTC

clone size: .
V gene: TRBV5-1
D gene: .
J gene: TRBJ1-3
CDR3 protein: CASSLYWSLGRRGTIYF
CDR3 DNA: TGCGCCAGCAGCTTGTACTGGTCCCTTGGGCGTAGGGGCACCATATATTTT

clone size: once
V gene: TRBV7-3
D gene: .
J gene: TRBJ2-1
CDR3 protein: CASSVGGSHEQFF
CDR3 DNA: TGTGCCAGCAGCGTAGGGGGTTCTCATGAGCAGTTCTTC

clone size: .
V gene: TRBV2
D gene: TRBD1
J gene: TRBJ2-3
CDR3 protein: CASSPGQATDTQYF
CDR3 DNA: TGTGCCAGCAGCCCGGGACAGGCGACAGATACGCAGTATTTT

clone size: .
V gene: TRBV6-6
D gene: TRBD1
J gene: TRBJ1-1
CDR3 protein: CASSKLQGSMNTEAFF
CDR3 DNA: TGTGCCAGCAGTAAACTACAGGGGTCCATGAACACTGAAGCTTTCTTT

clone size: .
V gene: TRBV25-1
D gene: TRBD1
J gene: TRBJ1-3
CDR3 protein: CASSEPDRDGNTIYF
CDR3 DNA: TGTGCCAGCAGTGAGCCCGACAGGGACGGAAACACCATATATTTT